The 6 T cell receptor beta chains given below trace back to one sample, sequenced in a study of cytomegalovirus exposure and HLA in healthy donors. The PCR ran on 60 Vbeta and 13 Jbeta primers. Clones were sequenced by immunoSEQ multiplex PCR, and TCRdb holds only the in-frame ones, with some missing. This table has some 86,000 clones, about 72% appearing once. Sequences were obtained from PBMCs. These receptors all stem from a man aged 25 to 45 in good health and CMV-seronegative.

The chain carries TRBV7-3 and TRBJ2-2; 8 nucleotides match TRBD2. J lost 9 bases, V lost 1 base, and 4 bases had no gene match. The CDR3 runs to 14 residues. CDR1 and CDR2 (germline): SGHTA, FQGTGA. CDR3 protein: CASSLNSGNWELFF. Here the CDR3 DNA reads TGTGCCAGCAGCTTAAATAGCGGGAACTGGGAGCTGTTTTTT.

The CDR3 sequence is CASSPQGPPDRGLTF. CDR3 DNA sequence: TGTGCCAGCAGCCCCCAGGGTCCACCAGACAGGGGTCTAACCTTC. The V call is TRBV7-9, the J call TRBJ1-2; TRBD1 agrees at 8 bases. The ends lost 5 bases at V and 14 bases at J; junction bases unmatched: 19. CDR3 length: 15 amino acids. CDR1 is SEHNR and CDR2 is FQNEAQ in the germline V gene (reference sequence).

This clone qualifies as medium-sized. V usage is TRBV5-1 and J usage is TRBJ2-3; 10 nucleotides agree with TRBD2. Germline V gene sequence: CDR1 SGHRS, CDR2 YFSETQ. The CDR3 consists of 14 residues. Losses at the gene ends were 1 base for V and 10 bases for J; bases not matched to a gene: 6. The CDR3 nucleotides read TGCGCCAGCAGCTTGTCGCCTAGCGGGAGATCGCAGTATTTT. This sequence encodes CASSLSPSGRSQYF.

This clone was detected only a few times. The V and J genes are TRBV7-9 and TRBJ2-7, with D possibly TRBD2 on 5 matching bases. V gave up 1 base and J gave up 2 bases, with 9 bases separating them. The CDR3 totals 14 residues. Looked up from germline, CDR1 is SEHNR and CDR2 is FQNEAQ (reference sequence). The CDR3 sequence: CASSLVDGTYEQYF. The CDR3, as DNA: TGTGCCAGCAGCTTAGTCGACGGGACCTACGAGCAGTACTTC.

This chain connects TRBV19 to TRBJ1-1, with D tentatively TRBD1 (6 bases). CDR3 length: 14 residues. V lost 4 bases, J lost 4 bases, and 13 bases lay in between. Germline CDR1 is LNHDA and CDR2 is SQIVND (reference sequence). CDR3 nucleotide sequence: TGTGCCAGTAGTAATTACAGGGAGATCACTGAAGCTTTCTTT. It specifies CASSNYREITEAFF. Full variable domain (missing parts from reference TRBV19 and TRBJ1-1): DGGITQSPKYLFRKEGQNVTLSCEQNLNHDAMYWYRQDPGQGLRLIYYSQIVNDFQKGDIAEGYSVSREKKESFPLTVTSAQKNPTAFYLCASSNYREITEAFFGQGTRLTVV.

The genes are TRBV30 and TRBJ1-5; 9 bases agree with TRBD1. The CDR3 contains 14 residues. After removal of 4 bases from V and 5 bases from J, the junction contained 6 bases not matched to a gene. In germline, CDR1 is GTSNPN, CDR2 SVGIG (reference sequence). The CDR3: CAWNLGQGDQPQHF. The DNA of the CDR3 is TGTGCCTGGAACCTGGGACAGGGAGATCAGCCCCAGCATTTT. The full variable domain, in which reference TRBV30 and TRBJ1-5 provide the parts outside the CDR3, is SQTIHQWPATLVQPVGSPLSLECTVEGTSNPNLYWYRQAAGRGLQLLFYSVGIGQISSEVPQNLSASRPQDRQFILSSKKLLLSDSGFYLCAWNLGQGDQPQHFGDGTRLSIL.